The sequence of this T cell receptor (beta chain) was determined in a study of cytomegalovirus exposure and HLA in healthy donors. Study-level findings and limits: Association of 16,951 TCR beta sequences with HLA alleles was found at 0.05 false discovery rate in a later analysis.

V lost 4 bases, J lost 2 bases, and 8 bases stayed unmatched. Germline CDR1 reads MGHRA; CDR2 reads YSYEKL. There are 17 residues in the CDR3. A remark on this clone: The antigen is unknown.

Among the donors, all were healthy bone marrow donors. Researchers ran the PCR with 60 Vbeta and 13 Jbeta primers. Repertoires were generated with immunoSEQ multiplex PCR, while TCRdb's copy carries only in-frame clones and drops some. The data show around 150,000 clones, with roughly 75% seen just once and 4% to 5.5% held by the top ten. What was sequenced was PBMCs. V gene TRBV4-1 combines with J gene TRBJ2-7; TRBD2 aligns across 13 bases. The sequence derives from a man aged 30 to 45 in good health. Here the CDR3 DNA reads TGCGCCAGCAGCCCCTACCCCGGGACTAGCGGGGCCTACGAGCAGTACTTC. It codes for CASSPYPGTSGAYEQYF.